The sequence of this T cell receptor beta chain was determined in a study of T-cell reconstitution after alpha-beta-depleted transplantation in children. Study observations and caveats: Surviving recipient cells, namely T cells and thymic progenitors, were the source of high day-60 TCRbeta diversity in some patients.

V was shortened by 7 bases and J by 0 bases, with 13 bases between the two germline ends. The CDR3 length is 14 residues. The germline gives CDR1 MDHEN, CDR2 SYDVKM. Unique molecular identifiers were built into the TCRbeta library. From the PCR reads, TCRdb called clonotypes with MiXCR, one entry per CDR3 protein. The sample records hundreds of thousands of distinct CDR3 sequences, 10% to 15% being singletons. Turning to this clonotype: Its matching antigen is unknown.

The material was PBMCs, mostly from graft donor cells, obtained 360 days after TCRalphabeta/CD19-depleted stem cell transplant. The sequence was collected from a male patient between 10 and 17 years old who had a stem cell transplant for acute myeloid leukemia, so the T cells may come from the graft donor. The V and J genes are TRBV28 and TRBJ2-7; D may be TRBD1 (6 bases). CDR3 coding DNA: TGTGCCAGCATTGTACAGGGCGGCTCCTACGAGCAGTACTTC. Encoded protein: CASIVQGGSYEQYF.